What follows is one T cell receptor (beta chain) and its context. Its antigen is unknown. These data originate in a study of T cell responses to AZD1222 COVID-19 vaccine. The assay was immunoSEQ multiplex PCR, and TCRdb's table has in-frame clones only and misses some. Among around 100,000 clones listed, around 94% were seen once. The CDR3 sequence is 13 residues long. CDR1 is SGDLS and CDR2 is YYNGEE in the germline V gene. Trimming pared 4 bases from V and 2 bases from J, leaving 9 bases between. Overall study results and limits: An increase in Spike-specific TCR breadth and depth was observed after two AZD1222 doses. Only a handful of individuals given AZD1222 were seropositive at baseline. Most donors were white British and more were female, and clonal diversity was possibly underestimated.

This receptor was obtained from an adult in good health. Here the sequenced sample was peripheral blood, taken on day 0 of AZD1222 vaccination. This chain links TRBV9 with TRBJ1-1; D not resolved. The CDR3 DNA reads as TGTGCCAGCAGCCCCCGGCCCAACACTGAAGCTTTCTTT. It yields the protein CASSPRPNTEAFF.